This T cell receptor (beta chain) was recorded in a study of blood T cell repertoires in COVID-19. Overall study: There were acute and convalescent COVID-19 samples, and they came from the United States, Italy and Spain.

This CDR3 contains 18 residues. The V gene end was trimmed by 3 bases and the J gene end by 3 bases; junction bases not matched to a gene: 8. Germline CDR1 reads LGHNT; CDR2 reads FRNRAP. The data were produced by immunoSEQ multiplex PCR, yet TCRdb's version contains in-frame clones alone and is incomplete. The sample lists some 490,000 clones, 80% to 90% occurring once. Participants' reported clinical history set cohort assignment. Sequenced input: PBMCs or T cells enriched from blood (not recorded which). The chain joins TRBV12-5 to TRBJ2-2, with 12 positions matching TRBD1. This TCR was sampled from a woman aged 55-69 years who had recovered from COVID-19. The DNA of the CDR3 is TGTGCTAGTGGTTTCCAAGCCGGGACAGGGGGCGACACCGGGGAGCTGTTTTTT. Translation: CASGFQAGTGGDTGELFF.